The 13 T cell receptor beta chains given below trace back to one sample, sequenced in a study of blood T cell repertoires in COVID-19. The method was immunoSEQ multiplex PCR; TCRdb's version includes in-frame clones alone and lacks a portion of them. The repertoire has roughly 230,000 clones, around nine tenths of them found once; the top ten carry 3.5% to 4.5%. Material for sequencing was PBMCs or T cells enriched from blood (not recorded which). These receptor sequences come from a woman under 40 with acute COVID-19.

The CDR3, as DNA: TGTGCCAGCCGCAGGCAGGGGGCTAACTACGAGCAGTACTTC. Its translation: CASRRQGANYEQYF. The chain employs TRBV6-5 and TRBJ2-7; 8 nucleotides match TRBD1. The junction had 9 bases not matched to a gene; V was cut back by 8 bases and J by 3 bases. The CDR3 extends over 14 amino acids. Germline-derived CDR1 and CDR2 are MNHEY and SVGAGI.

The V gene is TRBV24-1, the J gene TRBJ1-1; D may be TRBD1 (6 bases). CDR3 length equals 12 residues. CDR1 and CDR2 (germline): KGHDR, SFDVKD. Deletions cut 4 bases from V and 8 bases from J, with 10 bases between. The CDR3 sequence is CATSDRTEEAFF. In nucleotides, the CDR3 is TGTGCCACCAGTGACCGGACAGAAGAAGCTTTCTTT.

The rearrangement uses TRBV5-4 and TRBJ1-1; a weak D match, TRBD1 (5 bases). The CDR3 extends over 15 amino acids. The germline CDR1 and CDR2 sequences are SGHNT and YYREEE (reference sequence). V was trimmed by 3 bases and J by 6 bases, leaving 18 bases between them. CDR3 DNA sequence: TGTGCCAGCAGCTACCGCCGGCAGGGATTGGCTGAAGCTTTCTTT. It yields the protein CASSYRRQGLAEAFF.

The chain employs TRBV3-1 (or the pseudogene TRBV3-2) and TRBJ1-1; 9 nucleotides agree with TRBD1. CDR3 length: 13 amino acids. Germline V CDR1 and CDR2: LGHDT, YNNKEL (reference sequence). With 1 base clipped from V and 9 bases from J, the junction kept 3 bases outside the gene matches. CDR3 residues: CASSQGGTGKAFF. For the CDR3, the DNA is TGTGCCAGCAGCCAAGGAGGGACAGGGAAAGCTTTCTTT.

The chain recombines TRBV5-6 with TRBJ1-2; no clear D. Germline loops: CDR1 SGHDT, CDR2 YYEEEE. V was shortened by 4 bases and J by 3 bases, with 7 bases between the two germline ends. The CDR3 is 12 residues long. This CDR3 reads CASSRRDYGYTF. The CDR3 DNA reads TGTGCCAGCAGCCGACGGGACTATGGCTACACCTTC.

The chain uses TRBV6-5 and TRBJ2-7; 8 bases are a match to TRBD1. There are 13 residues in the CDR3. Germline assignment: CDR1 MNHEY and CDR2 SVGAGI. J gave up 5 bases and V 8 bases, and 8 bases lay outside the gene matches. The CDR3 spells CASVGTGLHEQYF. As DNA, the CDR3 is TGTGCCAGCGTCGGGACAGGCCTCCACGAGCAGTACTTC.

The chain recombines TRBV7-3 with TRBJ1-1; 7 bases match TRBD1. The V and J ends lost 1 base and 7 bases, in that order; junction bases with no gene match: 3. The germline gives CDR1 SGHTA, CDR2 FQGTGA. CDR3 length: 13 amino acids. The CDR3 sequence is CASSLRDSFEAFF. CDR3 bases: TGTGCCAGCAGCTTAAGGGACAGCTTTGAAGCTTTCTTT.

The chain employs TRBV6-5 and TRBJ2-6; D unresolved. Trimming removed 5 bases from V and 0 bases from J, with 8 bases in between. The CDR3 is 15 residues long. The germline gives CDR1 MNHEY, CDR2 SVGAGI. The CDR3 nucleotides read TGTGCCAGCAGTACCAGGCGCTCTGGGGCCAACGTCCTGACTTTC. It codes for CASSTRRSGANVLTF.

The chain links TRBV19 to TRBJ2-3; D remains ambiguous. Trimming removed 4 bases from V and 4 bases from J, with 12 bases in between. Germline V gene lookup returns CDR1 LNHDA and CDR2 SQIVND (reference sequence). The CDR3 has 14 amino acids. The CDR3 bases are TGTGCCAGTAGTACCCCCCGGGTAGCAGATACGCAGTATTTT. It yields the protein CASSTPRVADTQYF.

This chain links TRBV27 with TRBJ1-2; D gene ambiguous. The V and J ends lost 5 bases and 7 bases respectively, with 14 bases between them. The CDR3 covers 13 residues. From germline, CDR1 is MNHEY and CDR2 SMNVEV (reference sequence). CDR3 nucleotides: TGTGCCAGCAGTCCCCCGGGAGGTAGTGGCTACACCTTC. Protein: CASSPPGGSGYTF.

Here the CDR3 DNA reads TGTGCCAGTAGTACCCTGTCCCCGGGACAGACTAACTATGGCTACACCTTC. Its protein is CASSTLSPGQTNYGYTF. V gene TRBV19 combines with J gene TRBJ1-2, with TRBD1 matching 7 bases. The length of the CDR3 is 17 residues. Germline assignment: CDR1 LNHDA and CDR2 SQIVND (reference sequence). J gave up 0 bases and V 4 bases, and 11 bases lay outside the gene matches.

This sequence joins TRBV2 and TRBJ2-7; weak D call: TRBD1 (6 bases). Germline lookup yields CDR1 SNHLY and CDR2 FYNNEI. V was cut by 4 bases and J by 1 base, with 11 bases left in between. The CDR3 has 14 residues. CDR3 protein: CASSVGTGSYEQYF. CDR3 nucleotides: TGTGCCAGCAGTGTCGGAACAGGGTCCTACGAGCAGTACTTC.

This clone was seen only once. The chain recombines TRBV2 with TRBJ1-3, with 7 bases identical to TRBD1. The germline V gene encodes CDR1 SNHLY and CDR2 FYNNEI. Trimming at V came to 5 bases and at J to 0 bases, leaving 7 bases not matched to a gene. The CDR3 is 16 amino acids. The CDR3 region has the DNA TGTGCCAGCAGTCCTAGGACAGGCGACTCTGGAAACACCATATATTTT. Protein product: CASSPRTGDSGNTIYF.